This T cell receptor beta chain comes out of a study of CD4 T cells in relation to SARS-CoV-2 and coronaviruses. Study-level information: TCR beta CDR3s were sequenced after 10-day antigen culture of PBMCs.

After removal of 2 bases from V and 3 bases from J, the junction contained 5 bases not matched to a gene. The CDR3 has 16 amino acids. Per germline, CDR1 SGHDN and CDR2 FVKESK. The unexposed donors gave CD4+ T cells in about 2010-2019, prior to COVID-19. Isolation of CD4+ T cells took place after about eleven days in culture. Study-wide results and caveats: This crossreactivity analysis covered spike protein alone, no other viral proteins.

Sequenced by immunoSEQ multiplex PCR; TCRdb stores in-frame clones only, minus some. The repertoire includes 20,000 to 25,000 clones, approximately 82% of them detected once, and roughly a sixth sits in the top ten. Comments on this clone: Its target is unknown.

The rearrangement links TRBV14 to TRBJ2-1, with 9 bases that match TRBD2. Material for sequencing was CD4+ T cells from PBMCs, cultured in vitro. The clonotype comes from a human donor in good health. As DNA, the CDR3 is TGTGCCAGCAGCCAACTGACTAGCGGCGACTACAATGAGCAGTTCTTC. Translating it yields CASSQLTSGDYNEQFF.